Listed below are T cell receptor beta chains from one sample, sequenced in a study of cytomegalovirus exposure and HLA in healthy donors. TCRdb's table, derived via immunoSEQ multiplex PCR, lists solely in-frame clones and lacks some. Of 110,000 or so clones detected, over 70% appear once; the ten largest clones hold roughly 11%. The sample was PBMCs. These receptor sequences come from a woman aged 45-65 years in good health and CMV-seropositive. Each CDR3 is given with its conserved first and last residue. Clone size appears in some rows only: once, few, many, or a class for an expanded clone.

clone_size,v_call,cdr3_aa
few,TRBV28,CASSLTAGNTIYF
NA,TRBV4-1,CASSQEGGTDGYTF
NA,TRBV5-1,CASSRGTGETYEQYF
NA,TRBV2,CASRVRDRDLYGYTF
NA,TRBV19,CASSIDGRGERTGEPFF
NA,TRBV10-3,CATTQDKTTTEAFF
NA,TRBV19,CASSMGEMEGSPLHF
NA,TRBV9,CASSVATSGLDEQYF
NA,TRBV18,CASSPPPRGMSNSPLHF
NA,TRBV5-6,CASSLWPGLNNEQFF
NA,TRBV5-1,CASSSGQGREKLFF
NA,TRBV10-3,CAISASGQVDNEQFF
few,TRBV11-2,CASSLAFGGYEQYF
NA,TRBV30,CAWNSQGTTEAFF
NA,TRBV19,CASSISGVTDTQYF
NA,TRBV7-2,CASSSERRATNEKLFF
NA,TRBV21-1,CASSKASPEGGTRLQYF
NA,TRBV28,CASNPAPGQGAPYEQYF
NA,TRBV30,CACRLGGGSNTGELFF
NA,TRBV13,CASSLVDRVDTEAFF
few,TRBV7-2,CASGLAGGLSTDTQYF
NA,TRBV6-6,CASSPPGQGEGGYTF
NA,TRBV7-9,CASSLEAGVTEAFF
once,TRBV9,CASSVASSGKYNEQFF
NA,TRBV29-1,CSVETQVGNEQFF
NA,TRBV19,CASSIERGTEAFF
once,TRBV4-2,CASSPEGRETQYF
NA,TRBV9,CASSSQQGAYGYTF
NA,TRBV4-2,CASSQDGISTGLNQPQHF
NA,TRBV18,CASSKQSGGTYEQYF
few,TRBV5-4,CASSTSGSSYEQYF
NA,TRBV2,CASKKYDAGQGLANEKLFF
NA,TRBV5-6,CASSPSGLAGGLTDTQYF
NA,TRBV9,CASSAGTIDSEQFF
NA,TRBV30,CAWTGTSGELGQFF
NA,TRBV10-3,CAITDGLDNEQFF
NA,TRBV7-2,CASSLRATNEKLFF
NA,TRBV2,CASSARESSYEQYF
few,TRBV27,CASSSLQGSDYEQYF
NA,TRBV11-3,CASSLRRGTGELFF
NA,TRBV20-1,CSAKLRETQYF
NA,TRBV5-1,CASSPGTDRYGYTF
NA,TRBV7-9,CASSSQGGDTQYF
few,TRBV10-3,CAISDQASGYTF
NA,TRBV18,CASSSETGGGNTIYF
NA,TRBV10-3,CAISDGGKENQPQHF
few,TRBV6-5,CASSYETGGTQYF
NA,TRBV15,CATSRASGGSGNTIYF
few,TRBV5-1,CASSSTGGLGEQYF